Listed below are T cell receptor beta chains from one sample, sequenced in a study of cytomegalovirus exposure and HLA in healthy donors. This table comes from immunoSEQ multiplex PCR, and its TCRdb copy is limited to in-frame clones, with some not included. The table shows 95,000 to 150,000 clones, with approximately 77% occurring only once. The sequenced sample was PBMCs. Every receptor here comes from a man between 18 and 35 years old in good health and CMV-seronegative. Both conserved end residues are part of each CDR3. The D gene is left open where the match is weak. Size tells how often a clone was seen (once, few, many) or the class of an expanded clone, and some rows leave it out.

V	J	size	D	length	DNA	CDR3
TRBV11-2	TRBJ2-1	few	TRBD2	17	TGTGCCAGCAGCGCCCGAATTACTAGCGGGGAACACAATGAGCAGTTCTTC	CASSARITSGEHNEQFF
TRBV15	TRBJ2-4	NA	TRBD1	17	TGTGCCACCAGCAGAGAGGGACAGGGATGGTCCAAAAACATTCAGTACTTC	CATSREGQGWSKNIQYF
TRBV7-9	TRBJ1-2	few	TRBD1	14	TGTGCCAGCAGCGCAAATCAGGGGGCGAATGGCTACACCTTC	CASSANQGANGYTF
TRBV7-3	TRBJ2-3	NA	NA	15	TGTGCCAGCAGCTTAAACCGCGGGGAGAAAGATACGCAGTATTTT	CASSLNRGEKDTQYF
TRBV10-2	TRBJ1-5	NA	NA	14	TGCGCCAGCAGTTCATGGGGGGGAAATCAGCCCCAGCATTTT	CASSSWGGNQPQHF
TRBV15	TRBJ1-1	NA	NA	16	TGTGCCACCAGCAGAGTATCTGGGAGGGGGAACACTGAAGCTTTCTTT	CATSRVSGRGNTEAFF
TRBV7-8	TRBJ1-1	NA	TRBD1	15	TGTGCCAGCAGCTTAGGACAGGGGATGAACACTGAAGCTTTCTTT	CASSLGQGMNTEAFF
TRBV27	TRBJ2-4	NA	TRBD2	15	TGTGCCAGCAGCCCTAGCGGGGGGGCCAAAAACATTCAGTACTTC	CASSPSGGAKNIQYF
TRBV6-5	TRBJ1-1	once	TRBD1	15	TGTGCCAGCAGTTACTCATTGACAGGGCGAAATGAAGCTTTCTTT	CASSYSLTGRNEAFF
TRBV4-3	TRBJ2-7	NA	TRBD1	14	TGCGCCAGCAGACCAGACAGGGGTTCCTACGAGCAGTACTTC	CASRPDRGSYEQYF
TRBV11-2	TRBJ2-7	NA	NA	11	TGTGCCAGCGGTTTTGGGGCCGAGCAGTACTTC	CASGFGAEQYF
TRBV6-6	TRBJ1-5	once	NA	15	TGTGCCAGCACCCTTACATCGCAGTCGGGTCAGCCCCAGCATTTT	CASTLTSQSGQPQHF
TRBV28	TRBJ2-7	NA	TRBD2	14	TGTGCCAGTTCCCTAGCGGGGGGACCCTACGAGCAGTACTTC	CASSLAGGPYEQYF
TRBV11-2	TRBJ2-1	once	NA	14	TGTGCCAGCAGCATCAGGGGTCTAGAGGGTGAGCAGTTCTTC	CASSIRGLEGEQFF
TRBV5-1	TRBJ1-1	few	TRBD1	15	TGCGCCAGCAGCTTGGTAGCAGGGGGGAACACTGAAGCTTTCTTT	CASSLVAGGNTEAFF
TRBV6-6	TRBJ1-6	NA	TRBD1	15	TGTGCCAGCAGTCTCACAGGGGGCGCCGAATCACCCCTCCACTTT	CASSLTGGAESPLHF
TRBV9	TRBJ2-2	NA	TRBD2	16	TGTGCCAGCAGCGTAGTCGCCGGGACTAGCCCCGGGGAGCTGTTTTTT	CASSVVAGTSPGELFF
TRBV4-1	TRBJ1-2	NA	TRBD1	15	TGCGCCAGCAGCCAAGTACTGGGACAGGGCTATGGCTACACCTTC	CASSQVLGQGYGYTF
TRBV11-2	TRBJ2-7	NA	TRBD1	14	TGTGCCAGCAGCTGGGACAGGGGATCCTACGAGCAGTACTTC	CASSWDRGSYEQYF
TRBV6-5	TRBJ2-1	NA	NA	11	TGTGCCAGCAGAATCTTGAGTGAGCAGTTCTTC	CASRILSEQFF
TRBV11-2	TRBJ1-4	NA	NA	17	TGTGCCAGCAGCTTAGTGTCCCAGGGAGGGACTAATGAAAAACTGTTTTTT	CASSLVSQGGTNEKLFF
TRBV5-4	TRBJ2-5	NA	TRBD2	15	TGTGCCAGCAGCTCAGACGGCGGGGGACTCGGGACCCAGTACTTC	CASSSDGGGLGTQYF